The rows below give T cell receptor beta chains drawn from one sample of a study of cytomegalovirus exposure and HLA in healthy donors. Produced via immunoSEQ multiplex PCR; TCRdb's table is partial and in-frame only. The sample has 300,000 to 350,000 clones, roughly 87% seen once. Sequencing was done on a sample of PBMCs. Receptors were obtained from a young man in good health and CMV-seronegative. The CDR3 runs from the conserved cysteine through the conserved F or W. The D gene is left open where the match is weak. Clone size, where shown, is once, few, many, or a class for clones that have expanded.

d_call	v_call	clone_size	j_call	cdr3_aa	cdr3_nt
.	TRBV6-6	.	TRBJ2-7	CASSSERGQFHEQYF	TGTGCCAGCAGTTCGGAGAGAGGACAGTTCCACGAGCAGTACTTC
.	TRBV6-6	.	TRBJ2-5	CASSYSKGASLETQYF	TGTGCCAGCAGTTACTCGAAAGGGGCCTCGTTGGAGACCCAGTACTTC
TRBD2	TRBV7-8	.	TRBJ2-7	CASSISTSGSSYEQYF	TGTGCCAGCAGCATATCGACTAGCGGGAGCTCCTACGAGCAGTACTTC
.	TRBV19	.	TRBJ1-2	CASSGISGDGYTF	TGTGCCAGCTCAGGGATTTCGGGAGATGGCTACACCTTC
.	TRBV6-6	.	TRBJ1-6	CASSYRSGDNNSPLHF	TGTGCCAGCAGTTACCGGTCCGGGGATAATAATTCACCCCTCCACTTT
TRBD1	TRBV6-5	.	TRBJ1-1	CASRGQGARTEAFF	TGTGCCAGCAGGGGACAGGGGGCGCGCACTGAAGCTTTCTTT
TRBD1	TRBV2	few	TRBJ1-5	CASSAGDRGRDQPQHF	TGTGCCAGCAGTGCTGGAGACAGGGGACGTGATCAGCCCCAGCATTTT
.	TRBV5-1	few	TRBJ1-6	CASQPTTASGSPLHF	TGCGCCAGCCAACCCACGACGGCGTCGGGTTCACCCCTCCACTTT
TRBD2	TRBV10-3	.	TRBJ2-1	CAISVAPSGGSDEQFF	TGTGCCATCAGTGTGGCACCTAGCGGGGGGAGCGATGAGCAGTTCTTC
.	TRBV27	.	TRBJ2-1	CASSSDKRGGNEQFF	TGTGCCAGCAGTTCAGACAAAAGGGGGGGGAATGAGCAGTTCTTC
.	TRBV28	.	TRBJ1-4	CASSSSTNEKLFF	TGTGCCAGCAGTTCATCAACTAATGAAAAACTGTTTTTT
.	TRBV18	.	TRBJ1-2	CASSQTGDVSGYTF	TGTGCCAGCTCACAGACAGGTGATGTTTCGGGCTACACCTTC
TRBD1	TRBV27	.	TRBJ1-2	CASSLNRGVYGYTF	TGTGCCAGCAGTTTGAACAGGGGCGTCTATGGCTACACCTTC
.	TRBV27	.	TRBJ1-4	CASSLPGMGEKLFF	TGTGCCAGCAGTTTACCGGGGATGGGCGAAAAACTGTTTTTT
.	TRBV7-8	.	TRBJ2-7	CASSLGASSSYEQYF	TGTGCCAGCAGCTTAGGGGCATCCTCTTCCTACGAGCAGTACTTC
TRBD1	TRBV19	.	TRBJ1-1	CASSIGRGLNTEAFF	TGTGCCAGTAGTATAGGCAGGGGGCTGAACACTGAAGCTTTCTTT
TRBD2	TRBV7-2	.	TRBJ2-7	CASSLMSSGTYEQYF	TGTGCCAGCAGCTTAATGTCTAGCGGAACCTACGAGCAGTACTTC
.	TRBV27	.	TRBJ2-7	CATQGRDYEQYF	TGTGCCACACAGGGACGGGACTACGAGCAGTACTTC
.	TRBV6-6	.	TRBJ1-3	CASSSRGVERNTIYF	TGTGCCAGCAGCAGCCGGGGGGTCGAAAGAAACACCATATATTTT
.	TRBV7-8	.	TRBJ1-1	CASSLARKAEAFF	TGTGCCAGCAGCTTAGCCAGGAAGGCTGAAGCTTTCTTT
.	TRBV20-1	.	TRBJ2-2	CSAGTSGELFF	TGCAGTGCAGGGACATCCGGGGAGCTGTTTTTT
TRBD1	TRBV29-1	.	TRBJ1-2	CSVEGLGTGGFDYGYTF	TGCAGCGTTGAGGGTCTAGGGACAGGGGGCTTTGACTATGGCTACACCTTC
TRBD2	TRBV6-1	.	TRBJ2-7	CASSERSSGEQYF	TGTGCCAGCAGTGAAAGGTCTAGCGGCGAGCAGTACTTC
TRBD1	TRBV5-1	.	TRBJ1-2	CASSLVPSETGVEGYTF	TGCGCCAGCAGCTTGGTCCCCTCCGAAACAGGGGTTGAGGGCTACACCTTC
TRBD1	TRBV4-1	.	TRBJ1-5	CASSHILGTGNQPQHF	TGCGCCAGCAGCCATATCCTAGGGACAGGTAATCAGCCCCAGCATTTT
TRBD1	TRBV10-3	.	TRBJ1-1	CAISEWDRGVPEAFF	TGTGCCATCAGTGAGTGGGACAGGGGGGTTCCTGAAGCTTTCTTT
.	TRBV5-1	.	TRBJ1-1	CASSLGQGYTEAFF	TGCGCCAGCAGCTTAGGCCAGGGCTACACTGAAGCTTTCTTT
TRBD2	TRBV5-4	.	TRBJ2-1	CAGGEEQFF	TGTGCCGGGGGGGAAGAGCAGTTCTTC
.	TRBV29-1	.	TRBJ2-5	CSVEDKASVWEETQYF	TGCAGCGTTGAAGATAAGGCTAGCGTTTGGGAAGAGACCCAGTACTTC
.	TRBV18	few	TRBJ2-4	CASSPSGLPNIQYF	TGTGCCAGCTCACCATCAGGACTACCGAACATTCAGTACTTC
TRBD2	TRBV5-6	.	TRBJ2-3	CASSLVLAGAGDTQYF	TGTGCCAGCAGCTTGGTGCTAGCGGGGGCCGGGGATACGCAGTATTTT
TRBD1	TRBV6-5	.	TRBJ1-3	CASRAGGAGNTIYF	TGTGCCAGCAGGGCAGGGGGCGCTGGAAACACCATATATTTT
.	TRBV6-1	once	TRBJ1-2	CASSGLFGQARPYGYTF	TGTGCCAGCAGTGGCCTATTTGGGCAAGCCCGACCTTATGGCTACACCTTC
.	TRBV19	once	TRBJ1-5	CASSNLAGSNQPQHF	TGTGCCAGTAGTAATCTGGCAGGGTCGAATCAGCCCCAGCATTTT
.	TRBV4-1	.	TRBJ1-3	CASSQVGGTLLGNTIYF	TGCGCCAGCAGCCAAGTAGGGGGAACTCTCCTTGGAAACACCATATATTTT
.	TRBV7-2	.	TRBJ2-4	CASSPPVGGLAKNIQYF	TGTGCCAGCAGCCCCCCCGTTGGGGGGTTGGCCAAAAACATTCAGTACTTC
.	TRBV25-1	.	TRBJ2-5	CASSDPAGQETQYF	TGTGCCAGCAGTGATCCCGCGGGTCAAGAGACCCAGTACTTC
.	TRBV5-8	.	TRBJ1-6	CASSLDSIYSPLHF	TGTGCCAGCAGCTTGGACAGTATCTACTCACCCCTCCACTTT
TRBD2	TRBV15	.	TRBJ2-1	CATSRDRLAGGPGNEQFF	TGTGCCACCAGCAGAGATCGACTAGCGGGGGGGCCCGGAAATGAGCAGTTCTTC
.	TRBV19	.	TRBJ2-6	CAVQGGSISGANVLTF	TGTGCCGTACAGGGCGGCTCTATCTCTGGGGCCAACGTCCTGACTTTC
TRBD1	TRBV2	few	TRBJ1-2	CVGQGDGYTF	TGTGTAGGGCAGGGGGATGGCTACACCTTC
TRBD1	TRBV7-2	.	TRBJ1-2	CASSGWTGFQGYTF	TGTGCCAGCAGCGGATGGACAGGCTTTCAGGGCTACACCTTC
TRBD2	TRBV5-1	.	TRBJ2-2	CASSLPAGGSSGELFF	TGCGCCAGCAGCCTCCCGGCGGGGGGGTCGAGCGGGGAGCTGTTTTTT
.	TRBV11-2	.	TRBJ2-7	CASSAGDTYEQYF	TGTGCCAGCAGCGCCGGGGATACCTACGAGCAGTACTTC
TRBD1	TRBV11-2	.	TRBJ1-4	CASTPGQGYEKLFF	TGTGCCAGCACCCCGGGACAGGGGTACGAAAAACTGTTTTTT
TRBD1	TRBV5-4	.	TRBJ1-6	CASSSQGRHSPLHF	TGTGCCAGCAGCTCACAGGGGAGGCATTCACCCCTCCACTTT
.	TRBV10-1	few	TRBJ2-7	CASSEGQGPYEQYF	TGCGCCAGCAGTGAGGGACAAGGGCCCTACGAGCAGTACTTC
.	TRBV27	.	TRBJ1-1	CASSLSYQNTEAFF	TGTGCCAGCAGTTTATCCTACCAGAACACTGAAGCTTTCTTT